This T cell receptor beta chain is drawn from a study of cytomegalovirus exposure and HLA in healthy donors. Regarding the study as a whole: With further analysis later on, most CMV-associated TCR beta chains appeared HLA-restricted. HLA-A and HLA-B allele assignments for most subjects were reportedly predicted accurately using TCR beta sequences.

In the PCR, 60 Vbeta and 13 Jbeta primers were used. Profiling relied on immunoSEQ multiplex PCR, and the TCRdb table lists in-frame clones only, not all of them. This table holds 150,000 or so clones, 65% to 70% found once. From germline, CDR1 is SGHAT and CDR2 FQNNGV. The CDR3 covers 17 residues. The junction had 13 bases not matched to a gene; V was cut back by 6 bases and J by 5 bases. This clone was observed once. The target antigen is unknown. The TCR comes from a man aged 25 to 40 in good health and CMV-seropositive. The chain links TRBV11-2 to TRBJ2-1; 10 bases line up with TRBD2. What was sequenced was PBMCs. The CDR3 sequence is CASRQRTSGKDNNEQFF. CDR3 sequence (DNA): TGTGCCAGCAGACAGAGGACTAGCGGAAAAGATAACAATGAGCAGTTCTTC.